This T cell receptor (beta chain) derives from a study of CD8 T cells in ankylosing spondylitis. The study's findings and limits: Among TCR beta sequences, a motif of under ten highly homologous variants appeared characteristic of ankylosing spondylitis blood.

MiXCR, applied by TCRdb to the 5' RACE reads, yields one record per CDR3 protein. The data hold around 450,000 distinct CDR3 sequences, with around 26% observed a single time. The J segment lost 1 base and the V segment lost 0 bases, leaving 7 bases of the junction unmatched. The CDR3 length is 18 residues. The germline CDR1 and CDR2 sequences are SGHDN and FVKESK. This clonotype was seen a few times. Its antigen is unknown. The receptor's source is a male donor with ankylosing spondylitis. The chain employs TRBV14 and TRBJ2-3; 10 bases map to TRBD2. Sequencing used blood, either unsorted or a sorted T cell fraction (not recorded which). The CDR3 nucleotides are TGTGCCAGCAGCCAAGAAGCTAGCGGGAGCTTTGGCACAGATACGCAGTATTTT. Protein sequence: CASSQEASGSFGTDTQYF.